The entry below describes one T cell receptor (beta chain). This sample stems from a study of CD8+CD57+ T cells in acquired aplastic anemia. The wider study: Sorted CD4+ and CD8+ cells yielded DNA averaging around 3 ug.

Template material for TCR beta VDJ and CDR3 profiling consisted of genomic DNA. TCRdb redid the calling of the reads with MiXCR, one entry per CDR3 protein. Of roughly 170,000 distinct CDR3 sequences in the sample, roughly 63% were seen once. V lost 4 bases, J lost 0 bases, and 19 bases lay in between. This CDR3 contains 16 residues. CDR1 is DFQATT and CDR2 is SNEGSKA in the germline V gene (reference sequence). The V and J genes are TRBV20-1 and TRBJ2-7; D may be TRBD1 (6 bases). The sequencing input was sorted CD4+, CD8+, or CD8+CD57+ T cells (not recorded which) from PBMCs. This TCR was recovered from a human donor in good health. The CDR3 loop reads CSATSDSPKSSYEQYF. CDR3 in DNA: TGCAGTGCTACCTCGGACAGTCCGAAGAGCTCCTACGAGCAGTACTTC.